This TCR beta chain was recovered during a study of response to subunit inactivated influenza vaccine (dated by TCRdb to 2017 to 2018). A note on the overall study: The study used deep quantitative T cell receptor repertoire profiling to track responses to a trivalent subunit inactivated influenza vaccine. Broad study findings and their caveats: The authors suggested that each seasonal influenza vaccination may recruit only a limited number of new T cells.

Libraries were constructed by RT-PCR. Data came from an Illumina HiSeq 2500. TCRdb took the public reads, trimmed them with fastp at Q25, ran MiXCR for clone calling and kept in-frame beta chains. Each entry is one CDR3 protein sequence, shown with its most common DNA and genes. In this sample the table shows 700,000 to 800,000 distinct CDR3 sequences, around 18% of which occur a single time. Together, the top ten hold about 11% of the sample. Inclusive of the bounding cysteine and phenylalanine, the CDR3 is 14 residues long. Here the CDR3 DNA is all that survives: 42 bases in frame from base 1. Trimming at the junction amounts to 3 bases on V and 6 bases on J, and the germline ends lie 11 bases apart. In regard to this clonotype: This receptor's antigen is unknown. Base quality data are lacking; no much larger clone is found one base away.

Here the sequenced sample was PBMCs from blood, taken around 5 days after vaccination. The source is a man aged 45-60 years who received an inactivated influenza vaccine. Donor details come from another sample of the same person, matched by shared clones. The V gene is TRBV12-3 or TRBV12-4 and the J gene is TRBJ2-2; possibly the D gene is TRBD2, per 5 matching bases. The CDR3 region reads CASSFGELAGELFF. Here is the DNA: TGTGCCAGCAGTTTTGGGGAGTTGGCCGGGGAGCTGTTTTTT.